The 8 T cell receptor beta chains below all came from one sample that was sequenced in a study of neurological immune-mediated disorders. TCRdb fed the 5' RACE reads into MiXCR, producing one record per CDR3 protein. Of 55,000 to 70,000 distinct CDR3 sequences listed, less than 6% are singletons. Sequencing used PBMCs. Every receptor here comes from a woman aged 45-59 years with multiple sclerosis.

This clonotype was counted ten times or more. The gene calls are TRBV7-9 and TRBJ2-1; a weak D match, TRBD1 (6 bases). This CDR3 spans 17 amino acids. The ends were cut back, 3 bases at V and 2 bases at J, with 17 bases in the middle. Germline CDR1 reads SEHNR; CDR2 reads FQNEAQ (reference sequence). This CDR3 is CASSFPVQGPTYNEQFF. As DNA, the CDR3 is TGTGCCAGCAGCTTCCCTGTTCAGGGGCCTACCTACAATGAGCAGTTCTTC.

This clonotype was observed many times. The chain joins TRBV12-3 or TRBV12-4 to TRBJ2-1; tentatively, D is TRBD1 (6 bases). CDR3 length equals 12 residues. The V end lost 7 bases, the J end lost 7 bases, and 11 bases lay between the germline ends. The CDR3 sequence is CASNPGVNEQFF. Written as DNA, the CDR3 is TGTGCCAGCAACCCAGGGGTGAATGAGCAGTTCTTC.

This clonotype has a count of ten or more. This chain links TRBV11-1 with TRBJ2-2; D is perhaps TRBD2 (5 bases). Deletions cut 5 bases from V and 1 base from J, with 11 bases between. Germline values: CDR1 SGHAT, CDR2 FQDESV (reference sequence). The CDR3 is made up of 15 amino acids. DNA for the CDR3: TGTGCCAGCAGCCCAGCTAGCCAGAACACCGGGGAGCTGTTTTTT. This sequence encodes CASSPASQNTGELFF.

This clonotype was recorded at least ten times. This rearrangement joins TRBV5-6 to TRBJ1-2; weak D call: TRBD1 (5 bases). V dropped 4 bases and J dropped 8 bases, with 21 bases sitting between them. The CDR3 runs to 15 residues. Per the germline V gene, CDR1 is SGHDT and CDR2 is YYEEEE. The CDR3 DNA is TGTGCCAGCAGCAACACTGGCCAGCAGGGAGTCGGCTACACCTTC. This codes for CASSNTGQQGVGYTF.

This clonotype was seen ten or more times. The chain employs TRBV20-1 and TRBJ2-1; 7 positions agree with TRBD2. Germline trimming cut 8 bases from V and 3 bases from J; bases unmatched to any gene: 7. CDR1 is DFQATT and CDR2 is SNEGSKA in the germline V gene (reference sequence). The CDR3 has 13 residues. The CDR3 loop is CSCTSAGYNEQFF. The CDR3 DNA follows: TGCAGTTGTACTAGCGCGGGCTACAATGAGCAGTTCTTC.

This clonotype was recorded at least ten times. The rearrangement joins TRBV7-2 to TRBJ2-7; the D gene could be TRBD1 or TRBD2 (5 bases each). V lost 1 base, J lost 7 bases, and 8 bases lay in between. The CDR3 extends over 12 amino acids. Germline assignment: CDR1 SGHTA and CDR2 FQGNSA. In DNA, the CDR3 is TGTGCCAGCAGCTTAGTGAGGGGTGAGCAGTACTTC. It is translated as CASSLVRGEQYF.

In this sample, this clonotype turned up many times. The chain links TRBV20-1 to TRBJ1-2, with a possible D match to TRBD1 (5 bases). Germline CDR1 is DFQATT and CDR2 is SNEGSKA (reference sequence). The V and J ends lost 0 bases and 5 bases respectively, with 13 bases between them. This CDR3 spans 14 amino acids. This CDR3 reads CSARDPSGWYGYTF. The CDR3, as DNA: TGCAGTGCTAGAGATCCCTCAGGGTGGTATGGCTACACCTTC.

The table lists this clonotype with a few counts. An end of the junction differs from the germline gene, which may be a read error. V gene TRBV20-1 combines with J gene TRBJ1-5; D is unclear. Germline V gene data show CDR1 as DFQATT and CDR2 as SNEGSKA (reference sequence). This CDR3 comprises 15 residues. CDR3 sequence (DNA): TGCAGTGCTAGTGGTTCGGACTATAGCAATCAGCCCCAGAATTTT. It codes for CSASGSDYSNQPQNF.